Below, 24 T cell receptor beta chains from the same sample are listed, as sequenced in a study of blood T cell repertoires in COVID-19. The assay was immunoSEQ multiplex PCR, and TCRdb's table has in-frame clones only and misses some. Altogether roughly 200,000 clones are present, 81% being singletons, with the ten largest covering around 10%. Sequencing was carried out using peripheral blood. Source of these receptors: a woman between 35 and 50 years old with COVID-19, enrolled during active disease.

This clone has a handful of counts. The V and J genes are TRBV2 and TRBJ2-3; D perhaps matches TRBD1 (6 bases). The germline V and J ends were trimmed by 9 bases and 6 bases, with 13 bases remaining between them. CDR1 and CDR2 (germline): SNHLY, FYNNEI. There are 12 residues in the CDR3. CDR3 nucleotides: TGTGCCAGTAGGACAGCCCTGGATACGCAGTATTTT. Translation: CASRTALDTQYF.

V and J are TRBV19 and TRBJ1-5, with D possibly TRBD1 on 6 matching bases. The CDR3 totals 17 residues. V was trimmed by 3 bases and J by 9 bases, leaving 24 bases between them. Germline CDR1 LNHDA, CDR2 SQIVND (reference sequence). Here the CDR3 reads CASSITTGFPVDRPQHF. The CDR3 DNA reads TGTGCCAGTAGTATCACTACAGGGTTCCCAGTAGATAGGCCCCAGCATTTT.

This clone was detected once. V usage is TRBV2 and J usage is TRBJ2-1; possible D gene TRBD2, 6 bases. CDR3 length: 11 residues. Germline CDR1 is SNHLY and CDR2 is FYNNEI. CDR3 residues: CGGVSYNEQFF. The DNA for the CDR3 is TGTGGGGGGGTCTCCTACAATGAGCAGTTCTTC.

This rearrangement joins TRBV7-6 to TRBJ2-2; D is ambiguous. V was trimmed by 4 bases and J by 5 bases, leaving 8 bases between them. The germline gives CDR1 SGHVS, CDR2 FNYEAQ. This CDR3 has 13 amino acids. CDR3 sequence reads: CASSSRLTGELFF. The DNA for the CDR3 is TGTGCCAGCAGCTCCCGACTTACCGGGGAGCTGTTTTTT.

The chain is built from TRBV7-3 and TRBJ2-3, with 12 bases lining up with TRBD2. The trim removed 5 bases at V and 1 base at J, leaving 13 bases unmatched. In germline, CDR1 is SGHTA, CDR2 FQGTGA. The CDR3 consists of 19 residues. The CDR3 region has the DNA TGTGCCAGCAGCAGAAAGGGACTAGCGGGTTCCGGTGGCACAGATACGCAGTATTTT. Translation: CASSRKGLAGSGGTDTQYF. The variable domain in full, completed from reference TRBV7-3 and TRBJ2-3, reads GAGVSQTPSNKVTEKGKYVELRCDPISGHTALYWYRQSLGQGPEFLIYFQGTGAADDSGLPNDRFFAVRPEGSVSTLKIQRTERGDSAVYLCASSRKGLAGSGGTDTQYFGPGTRLTVL.

The chain has TRBV18 and TRBJ2-2; 12 positions agree with TRBD2. Germline V gene data show CDR1 as KGHSH and CDR2 as LQKENI. The CDR3 loop spans 22 amino acids. V trimming: 3 bases; J trimming: 8 bases; junction bases outside the gene matches: 25. For the CDR3, the DNA is TGTGCCAGCTCACCGCGGCGTTGGGGCAGGAGACCTAGCGGGGGGGCCTCAGGGGAGCTGTTTTTT. It encodes CASSPRRWGRRPSGGASGELFF.

V and J are TRBV7-6 and TRBJ1-2, with 9 bases matching TRBD1. CDR1 and CDR2 (germline): SGHVS, FNYEAQ. Germline trimming cut 5 bases from V and 8 bases from J; bases unmatched to any gene: 6. The CDR3 length is 13 residues. CDR3 region: CASSTGTGRGYTF. The CDR3 DNA is TGTGCCAGCAGCACCGGGACAGGGAGAGGCTACACCTTC. Looking up the rest from reference TRBV7-6 and TRBJ1-2 gives the full variable domain: GAGVSQSPRYKVTKRGQDVALRCDPISGHVSLYWYRQALGQGPEFLTYFNYEAQQDKSGLPNDRFSAERPEGSISTLTIQRTEQRDSAMYRCASSTGTGRGYTFGSGTRLTVV.

This clone was seen once. V gene TRBV7-9 combines with J gene TRBJ2-1; 12 nucleotides line up with TRBD2. Germline CDR1 is SEHNR and CDR2 is FQNEAQ (reference sequence). This CDR3 is 14 amino acids long. After removal of 0 bases from V and 11 bases from J, the junction contained 2 bases not matched to a gene. CDR3 protein: CASSLATSGRQQFF. CDR3 nucleotide sequence: TGTGCCAGCAGCTTAGCCACTAGCGGGAGGCAGCAGTTCTTC.

The chain joins TRBV18 to TRBJ1-5; a weak D match, TRBD1 (5 bases). The CDR3 sequence is 14 residues long. Germline CDR1 and CDR2: KGHSH and LQKENI. Trimming removed 2 bases from V and 3 bases from J, with 8 bases in between. The CDR3 is CASSPGADNQPQHF. The CDR3 DNA reads TGTGCCAGCTCACCAGGGGCAGACAATCAGCCCCAGCATTTT.

This clone was picked up a small number of times. This chain joins TRBV7-6 and TRBJ2-3, with 11 bases matching TRBD2. The ends lost 6 bases at V and 6 bases at J; junction bases unmatched: 5. The CDR3 is 14 amino acids. Germline CDR1 SGHVS, CDR2 FNYEAQ. The CDR3 nucleotides are TGTGCCAGCAGTCTAGCGGGGGGCGGGGATACGCAGTATTTT. Its protein product is CASSLAGGGDTQYF. Full variable domain (missing parts from reference TRBV7-6 and TRBJ2-3): GAGVSQSPRYKVTKRGQDVALRCDPISGHVSLYWYRQALGQGPEFLTYFNYEAQQDKSGLPNDRFSAERPEGSISTLTIQRTEQRDSAMYRCASSLAGGGDTQYFGPGTRLTVL.

CDR3 in amino acids: CASSVVRGSGANVLTF. CDR3 DNA sequence: TGTGCCAGCTCGGTTGTGCGGGGCTCTGGGGCCAACGTCCTGACTTTC. The chain is built from TRBV2 and TRBJ2-6, with D perhaps matching TRBD2 (6 bases). The CDR3 is 16 amino acids. Germline-derived CDR1 and CDR2 are SNHLY and FYNNEI. The V gene lost 8 bases and the J gene lost 0 bases, with 14 bases spanning the gap.

The chain has TRBV28 and TRBJ1-6, with D uncertain. Per the germline V gene, CDR1 is MDHEN and CDR2 is SYDVKM. CDR3 length equals 11 residues. V lost 7 bases and J 15 bases, leaving 13 bases between the germline ends. For the CDR3, the DNA is TGTGCCAGCAAATACCGGGGAAACCTCCACTTT. Amino acids: CASKYRGNLHF.

The chain combines TRBV5-6 with TRBJ1-2; TRBD1 agrees at 8 bases. The length of the CDR3 is 15 residues. V lost 0 bases, J lost 8 bases, and 9 bases stayed unmatched. Germline assignment: CDR1 SGHDT and CDR2 YYEEEE. CDR3 in amino acids: CASSLEAGGALGYTF. Written as DNA, the CDR3 is TGTGCCAGCAGCTTGGAAGCAGGGGGCGCGTTGGGCTACACCTTC.

V is TRBV2 and J is TRBJ2-1, with TRBD1 as a possible D gene (5 bases). Germline V gives CDR1 SNHLY, CDR2 FYNNEI. The CDR3 sequence is 13 residues long. Trimming removed 8 bases from V and 7 bases from J, with 15 bases in between. CDR3 sequence: CASQKGLGNEQFF. CDR3 sequence (DNA): TGTGCCAGCCAGAAGGGGTTAGGGAATGAGCAGTTCTTC.

This clone was picked up a small number of times. V usage is TRBV18 and J usage is TRBJ1-5; TRBD1 matches at 12 bases. The CDR3 runs to 16 residues. The germline V gene has CDR1 KGHSH and CDR2 LQKENI. After removal of 3 bases from V and 6 bases from J, the junction contained 6 bases not matched to a gene. The DNA for the CDR3 is TGTGCCAGCTCACCTCAGGGACAGGGGGCTGGTCAGCCCCAGCATTTT. Translating gives CASSPQGQGAGQPQHF.

The CDR3, as DNA: TGTGCCAGCAGCTTAACGTCCTTGAGAGGGGGCGTAGGGAATGAGCAGTTCTTC. This codes for CASSLTSLRGGVGNEQFF. V and J are TRBV7-3 and TRBJ2-1, with 7 bases matching TRBD1. The V segment lost 0 bases and the J segment 7 bases; nucleotides outside the gene matches: 15. Germline V lookup: CDR1 SGHTA, CDR2 FQGTGA. CDR3 length: 18 residues.

This chain connects TRBV19 to TRBJ1-6; TRBD1 is a possible D gene (6 bases). Germline V gene lookup returns CDR1 LNHDA and CDR2 SQIVND (reference sequence). Trimming shortened V by 7 bases and J by 7 bases, and 14 bases separated the two germline ends. This CDR3 has 14 amino acids. The CDR3 loop is CASNRQVGNSPLHF. CDR3 DNA sequence: TGTGCCAGTAACCGACAGGTGGGAAATTCACCCCTCCACTTT.

The V call is TRBV9, the J call TRBJ1-2; no clear D gene. CDR3 length: 14 residues. V was clipped by 0 bases and J by 4 bases, with 10 bases between them. Germline loops: CDR1 SGDLS, CDR2 YYNGEE. The CDR3 loop reads CASSVDAGLYGYTF. CDR3 sequence (DNA): TGTGCCAGCAGCGTAGATGCCGGACTCTATGGCTACACCTTC.

V is TRBV28 and J is TRBJ2-7; D is undetermined. The CDR3 loop spans 16 amino acids. V dropped 5 bases and J dropped 2 bases, with 19 bases sitting between them. Germline V gene sequence: CDR1 MDHEN, CDR2 SYDVKM. The CDR3 nucleotides read TGTGCCAGCAGTCCCCCTTTGGGCCTAAAGGCCTACGAGCAGTACTTC. It translates to CASSPPLGLKAYEQYF.

V is TRBV15 and J is TRBJ1-1; the D is unclear. The CDR3 length is 14 residues. V was pared by 1 base and J by 5 bases, with 11 bases between. Germline values: CDR1 LNHNV, CDR2 YYDKDF (reference sequence). The CDR3 sequence is CATSRVEGLTEAFF. CDR3 sequence (DNA): TGTGCCACCAGCAGAGTTGAGGGTTTAACTGAAGCTTTCTTT.

J is TRBJ1-2 and V is TRBV6-5, with a possible D match to TRBD1 (5 bases). Trimming left V 7 bases short and J 8 bases short, with 11 bases between. The CDR3 loop spans 11 amino acids. CDR1 is MNHEY and CDR2 is SVGAGI in the germline V gene. The CDR3 loop is CASTSGGGYTF. In nucleotides, the CDR3 is TGTGCCAGCACCTCCGGGGGAGGCTACACCTTC.

The V call is TRBV4-2, the J call TRBJ1-1; 7 nucleotides line up with TRBD1. The CDR3 spans 15 residues. With V trimmed by 1 base and J by 6 bases, 8 bases remained unmatched. Germline loops: CDR1 LGHNA, CDR2 YNFKEQ. CDR3 protein: CASSQGGQGVPEAFF. CDR3 in DNA: TGTGCCAGCAGCCAAGGGGGGCAGGGGGTGCCTGAAGCTTTCTTT.

This rearrangement joins TRBV18 to TRBJ2-1; possibly TRBD1 for D (6 bases). Trimming removed 1 base at V and 2 bases at J, with 6 bases between. CDR3 size: 14 residues. CDR1 is KGHSH and CDR2 is LQKENI in the germline V gene. This CDR3 is CASSPQGAYNEQFF. Written as DNA, the CDR3 is TGTGCCAGCTCACCACAGGGGGCCTACAATGAGCAGTTCTTC.

The gene calls are TRBV7-3 and TRBJ2-5; tentative D call: TRBD1 (6 bases). This CDR3 is built from 15 residues. CDR1 and CDR2 (germline): SGHTA, FQGTGA. The germline V and J ends were trimmed by 5 bases and 5 bases, with 18 bases remaining between them. The CDR3 DNA sequence: TGTGCCAGCAGCAAACTCGGATCAGGGGAGGAGACCCAGTACTTC. As protein: CASSKLGSGEETQYF. Full variable domain (outside the CDR3, taken from reference TRBV7-3 and TRBJ2-5): GAGVSQTPSNKVTEKGKYVELRCDPISGHTALYWYRQSLGQGPEFLIYFQGTGAADDSGLPNDRFFAVRPEGSVSTLKIQRTERGDSAVYLCASSKLGSGEETQYFGPGTRLLVL.